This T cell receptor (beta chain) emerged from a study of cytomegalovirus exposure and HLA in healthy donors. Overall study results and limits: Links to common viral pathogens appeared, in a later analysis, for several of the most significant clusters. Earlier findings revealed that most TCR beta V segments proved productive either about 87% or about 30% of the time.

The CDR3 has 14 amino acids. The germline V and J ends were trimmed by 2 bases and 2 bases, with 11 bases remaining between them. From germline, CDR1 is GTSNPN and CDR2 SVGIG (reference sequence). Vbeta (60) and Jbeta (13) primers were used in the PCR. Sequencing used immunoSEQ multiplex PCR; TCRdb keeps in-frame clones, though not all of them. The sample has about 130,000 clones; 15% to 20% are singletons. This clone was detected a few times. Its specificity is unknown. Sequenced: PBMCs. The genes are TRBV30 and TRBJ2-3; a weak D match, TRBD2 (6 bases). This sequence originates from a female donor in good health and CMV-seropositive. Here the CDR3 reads CAWSPLAYTDTQYF. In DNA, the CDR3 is TGTGCCTGGAGTCCTCTAGCGTACACAGATACGCAGTATTTT.